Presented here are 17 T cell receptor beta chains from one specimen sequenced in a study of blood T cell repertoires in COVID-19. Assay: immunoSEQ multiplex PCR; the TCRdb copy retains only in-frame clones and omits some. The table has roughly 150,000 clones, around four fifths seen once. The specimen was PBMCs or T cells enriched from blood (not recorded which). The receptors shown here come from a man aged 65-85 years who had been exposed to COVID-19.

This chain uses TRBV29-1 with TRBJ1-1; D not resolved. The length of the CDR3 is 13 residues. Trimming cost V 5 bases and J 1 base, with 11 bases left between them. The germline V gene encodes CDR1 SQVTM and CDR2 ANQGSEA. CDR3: CSVLLTGNTEAFF. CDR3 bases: TGCAGCGTTCTATTAACGGGGAACACTGAAGCTTTCTTT.

The CDR3 spells CASSPADRGGEAFF. CDR3 coding DNA: TGTGCCAGCAGCCCAGCTGACAGGGGGGGTGAAGCTTTCTTT. The genes are TRBV11-2 and TRBJ1-1; TRBD1 agrees at 9 bases. CDR3 length: 14 residues. V lost 5 bases, J lost 7 bases, and 8 bases stayed unmatched. The germline CDR1 and CDR2 sequences are SGHAT and FQNNGV.

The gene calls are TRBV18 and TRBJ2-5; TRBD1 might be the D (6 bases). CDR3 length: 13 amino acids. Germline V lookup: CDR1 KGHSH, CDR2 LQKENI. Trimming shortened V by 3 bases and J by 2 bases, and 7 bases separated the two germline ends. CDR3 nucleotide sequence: TGTGCCAGCTCACCCGGACAGCAAGAGACCCAGTACTTC. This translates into CASSPGQQETQYF.

The CDR3 DNA sequence: TGTGCCAGCAGCTGGCAGGGTGTCTTTTCCGGGGAGCTGTTTTTT. As protein: CASSWQGVFSGELFF. The chain carries TRBV7-6 and TRBJ2-2, with a weak D call TRBD1 (5 bases). From germline, CDR1 is SGHVS and CDR2 FNYEAQ. Trimming removed 4 bases from V and 6 bases from J, with 15 bases in between. The CDR3 is 15 amino acids.

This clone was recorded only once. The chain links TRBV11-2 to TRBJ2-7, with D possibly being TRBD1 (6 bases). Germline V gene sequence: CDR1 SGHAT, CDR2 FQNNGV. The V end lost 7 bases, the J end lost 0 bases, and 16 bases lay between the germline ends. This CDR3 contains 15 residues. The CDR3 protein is CASNQGGTGSYEQYF. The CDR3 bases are TGTGCCAGCAACCAAGGGGGTACGGGCTCCTACGAGCAGTACTTC. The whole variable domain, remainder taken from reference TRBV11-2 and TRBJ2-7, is EAGVAQSPRYKIIEKRQSVAFWCNPISGHATLYWYQQILGQGPKLLIQFQNNGVVDDSQLPKDRFSAERLKGVDSTLKIQPAKLEDSAVYLCASNQGGTGSYEQYFGPGTRLTVT.

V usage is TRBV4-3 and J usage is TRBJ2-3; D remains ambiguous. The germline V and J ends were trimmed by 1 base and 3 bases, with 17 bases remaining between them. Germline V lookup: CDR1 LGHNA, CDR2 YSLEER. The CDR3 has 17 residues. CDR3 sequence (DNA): TGCGCCAGCAGCCAAGGCATCCCAGGTGTAAGGACAGATACGCAGTATTTT. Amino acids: CASSQGIPGVRTDTQYF.

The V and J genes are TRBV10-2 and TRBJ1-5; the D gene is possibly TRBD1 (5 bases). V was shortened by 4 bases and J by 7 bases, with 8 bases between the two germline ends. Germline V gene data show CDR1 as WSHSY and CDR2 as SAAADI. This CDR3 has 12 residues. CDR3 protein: CASSARGQPQHF. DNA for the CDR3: TGCGCCAGCAGTGCCCGGGGGCAGCCCCAGCATTTT.

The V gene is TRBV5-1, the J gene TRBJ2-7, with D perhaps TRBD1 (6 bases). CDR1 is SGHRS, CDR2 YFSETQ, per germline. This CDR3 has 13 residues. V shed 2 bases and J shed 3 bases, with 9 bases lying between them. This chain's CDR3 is CASSFDRRYEQYF. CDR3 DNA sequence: TGCGCCAGCAGCTTCGACAGGCGCTACGAGCAGTACTTC.

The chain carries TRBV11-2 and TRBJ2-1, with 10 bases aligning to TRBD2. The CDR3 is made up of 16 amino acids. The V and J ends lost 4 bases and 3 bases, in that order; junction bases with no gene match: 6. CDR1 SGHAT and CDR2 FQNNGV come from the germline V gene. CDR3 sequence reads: CASSSSPSGGYNEQFF. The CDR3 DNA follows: TGTGCCAGCAGCTCCTCCCCTAGCGGGGGCTACAATGAGCAGTTCTTC.

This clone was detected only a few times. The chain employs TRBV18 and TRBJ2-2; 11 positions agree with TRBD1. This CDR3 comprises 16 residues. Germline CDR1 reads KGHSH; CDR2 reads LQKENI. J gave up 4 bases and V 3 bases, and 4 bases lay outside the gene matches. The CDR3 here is CASSPLGTGGTGELFF. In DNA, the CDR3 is TGTGCCAGCTCACCCCTCGGGACAGGGGGCACCGGGGAGCTGTTTTTT.

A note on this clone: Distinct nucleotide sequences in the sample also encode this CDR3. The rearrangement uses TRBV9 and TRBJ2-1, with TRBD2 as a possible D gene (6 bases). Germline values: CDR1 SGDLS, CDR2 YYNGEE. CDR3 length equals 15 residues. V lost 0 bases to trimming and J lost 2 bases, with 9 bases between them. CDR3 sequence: CASSVGGGTYNEQFF. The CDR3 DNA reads TGTGCCAGCAGCGTAGGGGGAGGCACCTACAATGAGCAGTTCTTC.

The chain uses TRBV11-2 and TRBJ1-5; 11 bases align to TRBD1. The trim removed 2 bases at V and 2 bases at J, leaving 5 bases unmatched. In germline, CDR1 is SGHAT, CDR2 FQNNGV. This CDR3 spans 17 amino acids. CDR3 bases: TGTGCCAGCAGCTTAACGGGGGGACAGGGGGGCAATCAGCCCCAGCATTTT. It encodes CASSLTGGQGGNQPQHF.

CDR3 region: CASSALTGGAWRELFF. The CDR3 DNA sequence: TGTGCCAGCAGTGCCTTGACAGGGGGTGCTTGGCGGGAGCTGTTTTTT. The V and J genes are TRBV27 and TRBJ2-2; 9 bases agree with TRBD1. CDR3 length: 16 amino acids. The V gene's germline CDR1 is MNHEY and CDR2 SMNVEV (reference sequence). The V gene end was trimmed by 5 bases and the J gene end by 9 bases; junction bases not matched to a gene: 13.

CDR3 protein: CASSLIGGELFF. For the CDR3, the DNA is TGTGCCAGCAGCTTAATCGGCGGGGAGCTGTTTTTT. The chain recombines TRBV7-2 with TRBJ2-2; D call uncertain. CDR3 length: 12 residues. V was cut by 2 bases and J by 7 bases, with 5 bases left in between. From germline, CDR1 is SGHTA and CDR2 FQGNSA.

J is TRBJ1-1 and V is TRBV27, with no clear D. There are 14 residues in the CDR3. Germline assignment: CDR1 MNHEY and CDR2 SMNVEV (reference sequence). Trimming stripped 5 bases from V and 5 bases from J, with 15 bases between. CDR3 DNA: TGTGCCAGCAGTCTCAGCCACCGAGGAACTGAAGCTTTCTTT. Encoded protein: CASSLSHRGTEAFF.

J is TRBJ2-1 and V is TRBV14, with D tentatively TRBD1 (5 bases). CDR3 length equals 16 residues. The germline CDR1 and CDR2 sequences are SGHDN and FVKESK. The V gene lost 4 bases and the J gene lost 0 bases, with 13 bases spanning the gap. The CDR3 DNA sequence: TGTGCCAGCAGCCTCACAGGTTATAGCTCCTACAATGAGCAGTTCTTC. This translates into CASSLTGYSSYNEQFF.

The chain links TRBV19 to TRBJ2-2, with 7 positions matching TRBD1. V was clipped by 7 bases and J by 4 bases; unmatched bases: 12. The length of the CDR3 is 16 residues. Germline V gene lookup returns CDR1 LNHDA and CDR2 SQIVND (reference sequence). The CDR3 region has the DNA TGTGCCAGTAACCCCAGGGTGACAGGGATCACCGGGGAGCTGTTTTTT. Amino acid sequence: CASNPRVTGITGELFF.